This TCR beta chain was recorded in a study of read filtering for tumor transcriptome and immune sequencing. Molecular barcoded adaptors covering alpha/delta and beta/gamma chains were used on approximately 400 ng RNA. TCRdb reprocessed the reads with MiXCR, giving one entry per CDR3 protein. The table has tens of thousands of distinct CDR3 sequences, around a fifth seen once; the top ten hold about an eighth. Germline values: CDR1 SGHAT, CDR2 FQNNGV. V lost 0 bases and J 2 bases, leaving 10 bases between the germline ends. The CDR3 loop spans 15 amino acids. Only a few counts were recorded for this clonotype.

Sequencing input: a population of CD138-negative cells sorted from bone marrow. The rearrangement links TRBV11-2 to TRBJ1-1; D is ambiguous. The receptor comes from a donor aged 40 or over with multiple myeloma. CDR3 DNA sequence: TGTGCCAGCAGCTTAGAAGGGAATGGAAACACTGAAGCTTTCTTT. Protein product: CASSLEGNGNTEAFF.